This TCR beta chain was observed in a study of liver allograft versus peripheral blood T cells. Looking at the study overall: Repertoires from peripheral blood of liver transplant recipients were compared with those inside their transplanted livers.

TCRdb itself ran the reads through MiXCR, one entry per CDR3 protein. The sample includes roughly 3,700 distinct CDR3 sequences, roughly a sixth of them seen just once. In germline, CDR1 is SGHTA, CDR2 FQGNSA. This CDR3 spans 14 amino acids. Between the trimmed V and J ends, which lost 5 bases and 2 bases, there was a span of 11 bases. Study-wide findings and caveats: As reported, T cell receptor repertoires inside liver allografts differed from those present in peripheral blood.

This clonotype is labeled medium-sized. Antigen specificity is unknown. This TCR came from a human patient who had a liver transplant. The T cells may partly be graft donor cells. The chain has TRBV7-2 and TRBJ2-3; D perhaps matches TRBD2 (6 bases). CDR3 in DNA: TGTGCCAGCAGCCCTCTAGCGTCCACAGATACGCAGTATTTT. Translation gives CASSPLASTDTQYF.